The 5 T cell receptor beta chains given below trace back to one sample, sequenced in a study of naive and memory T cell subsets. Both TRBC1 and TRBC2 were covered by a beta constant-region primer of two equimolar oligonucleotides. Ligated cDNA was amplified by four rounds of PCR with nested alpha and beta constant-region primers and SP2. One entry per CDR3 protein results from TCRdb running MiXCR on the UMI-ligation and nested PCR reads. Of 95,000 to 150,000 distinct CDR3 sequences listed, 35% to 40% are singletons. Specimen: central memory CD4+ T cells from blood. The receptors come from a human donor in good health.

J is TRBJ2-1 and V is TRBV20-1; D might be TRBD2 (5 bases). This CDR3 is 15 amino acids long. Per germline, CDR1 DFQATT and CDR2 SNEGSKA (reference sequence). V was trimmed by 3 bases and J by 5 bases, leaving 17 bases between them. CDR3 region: CSARNPSGLNNEQFF. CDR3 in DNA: TGCAGTGCTAGGAACCCCTCGGGGTTAAACAATGAGCAGTTCTTC.

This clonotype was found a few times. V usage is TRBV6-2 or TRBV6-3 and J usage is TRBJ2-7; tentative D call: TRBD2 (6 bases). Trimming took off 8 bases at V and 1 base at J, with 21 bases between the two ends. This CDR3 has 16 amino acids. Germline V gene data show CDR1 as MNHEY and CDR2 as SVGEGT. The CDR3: CASRGLGGRTSYEQYF. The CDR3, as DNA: TGTGCCAGCCGTGGACTTGGGGGGAGAACGTCCTACGAGCAGTACTTC.

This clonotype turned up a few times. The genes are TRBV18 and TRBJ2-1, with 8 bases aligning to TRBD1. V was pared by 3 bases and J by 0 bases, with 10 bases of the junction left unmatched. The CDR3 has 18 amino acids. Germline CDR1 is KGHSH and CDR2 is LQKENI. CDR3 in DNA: TGTGCCAGCTCACCCCTGGTGGGACAGGCGTTCTCCTACAATGAGCAGTTCTTC. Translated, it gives CASSPLVGQAFSYNEQFF.

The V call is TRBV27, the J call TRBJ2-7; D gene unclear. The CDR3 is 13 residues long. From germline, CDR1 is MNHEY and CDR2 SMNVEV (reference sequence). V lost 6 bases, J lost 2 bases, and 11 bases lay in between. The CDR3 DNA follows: TGTGCCAGCAGAAGGACGGGCCCCTACGAGCAGTACTTC. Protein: CASRRTGPYEQYF.

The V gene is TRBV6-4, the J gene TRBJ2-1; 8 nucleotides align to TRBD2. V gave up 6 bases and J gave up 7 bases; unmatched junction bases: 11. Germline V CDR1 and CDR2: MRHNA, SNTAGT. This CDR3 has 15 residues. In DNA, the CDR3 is TGTGCCAGCAGCCCGGATATGGCGGGGGGTAATGAGCAGTTCTTC. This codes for CASSPDMAGGNEQFF.